Below, 4 T cell receptor beta chains from the same sample are listed, as sequenced in a study of blood T cell repertoires in COVID-19. This table comes from immunoSEQ multiplex PCR, and its TCRdb copy is limited to in-frame clones, with some not included. The sample lists about 320,000 clones; almost 85% were seen once. The sequenced sample consisted of peripheral blood. The receptors here all came from a human donor in a cohort sampled during active COVID-19.

V and J are TRBV19 and TRBJ2-7, with 7 nucleotides matching TRBD2. This CDR3 comprises 13 residues. Germline-derived CDR1 and CDR2 are LNHDA and SQIVND (reference sequence). The J segment lost 10 bases and the V segment lost 7 bases, leaving 13 bases of the junction unmatched. In DNA, the CDR3 is TGTGCCAGTACCCCCCCGGACGGGAGGATACAGTACTTC. Its translation is CASTPPDGRIQYF.

This clone has a count of ten or more. The chain carries TRBV2 and TRBJ1-1; no firm D call. This CDR3 has 12 residues. Germline loops: CDR1 SNHLY, CDR2 FYNNEI. V gave up 2 bases and J gave up 11 bases, with 12 bases separating them. As DNA, the CDR3 is TGTGCCAGCAGTGAACGGGGTATCGGCGCTTTCTTT. This encodes CASSERGIGAFF.

This chain uses TRBV24-1 with TRBJ1-5; D remains ambiguous. Germline lookup yields CDR1 KGHDR and CDR2 SFDVKD. This CDR3 comprises 16 residues. The V end was cut by 3 bases, the J end by 0 bases, with 11 bases between. This CDR3 is CATSDPGRDSNQPQHF. The CDR3 nucleotides are TGTGCCACCAGTGATCCCGGCCGGGATAGCAATCAGCCCCAGCATTTT.

In its sample, this clone was seen a few times. The chain has TRBV9 and TRBJ2-3, with TRBD2 as a possible D gene (5 bases). The CDR3 is 15 amino acids. The V gene lost 1 base and the J gene lost 2 bases, with 11 bases spanning the gap. Germline loops: CDR1 SGDLS, CDR2 YYNGEE. CDR3: CASSVISSNTDTQYF. CDR3 DNA sequence: TGTGCCAGCAGCGTAATATCTAGCAACACAGATACGCAGTATTTT.